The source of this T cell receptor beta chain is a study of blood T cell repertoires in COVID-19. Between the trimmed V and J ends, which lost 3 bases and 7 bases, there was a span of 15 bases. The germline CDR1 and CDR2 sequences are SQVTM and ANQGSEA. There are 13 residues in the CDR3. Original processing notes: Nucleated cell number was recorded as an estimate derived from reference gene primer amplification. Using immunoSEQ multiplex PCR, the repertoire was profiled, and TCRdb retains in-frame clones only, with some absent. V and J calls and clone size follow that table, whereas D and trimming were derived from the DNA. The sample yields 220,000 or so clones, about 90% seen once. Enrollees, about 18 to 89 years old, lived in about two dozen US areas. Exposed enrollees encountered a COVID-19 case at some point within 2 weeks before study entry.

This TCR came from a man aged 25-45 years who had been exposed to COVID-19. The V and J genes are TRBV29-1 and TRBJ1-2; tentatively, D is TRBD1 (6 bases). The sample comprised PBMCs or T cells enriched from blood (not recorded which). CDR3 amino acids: CSVDGGAQGGYTF. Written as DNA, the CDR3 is TGCAGCGTTGACGGGGGGGCGCAGGGTGGCTACACCTTC.